These 3 T cell receptor beta chains were all obtained from the same sample, sequenced in a study of read filtering for tumor transcriptome and immune sequencing. Molecular barcoded adaptors covering alpha/delta and beta/gamma chains were used on roughly 400 ng RNA. TCRdb redid the calling of the reads with MiXCR, one entry per CDR3 protein. The repertoire holds around 58,000 distinct CDR3 sequences, with roughly 13% as singletons. Sample: a population of CD138-negative cells sorted from bone marrow. Receptors were obtained from a donor older than 35 with multiple myeloma.

This rearrangement joins TRBV28 to TRBJ1-4, with D unclear. This CDR3 comprises 11 residues. Germline CDR1 reads MDHEN; CDR2 reads SYDVKM. The germline V and J ends were trimmed by 11 bases and 4 bases, with 8 bases remaining between them. The CDR3 DNA reads TGTGCCGGTGGGTTTAATGAAAAACTGTTTTTT. Its translation is CAGGFNEKLFF.

This clonotype was observed many times. This rearrangement joins TRBV29-1 to TRBJ2-4, with 9 bases that match TRBD2. Germline-derived CDR1 and CDR2 are SQVTM and ANQGSEA. The CDR3 extends over 13 amino acids. The V gene end was trimmed by 4 bases and the J gene end by 7 bases; junction bases not matched to a gene: 5. The CDR3 reads CSVASGTMNIQYF. CDR3 DNA sequence: TGCAGCGTTGCTAGCGGGACTATGAACATTCAGTACTTC. Complete variable domain (other parts from reference TRBV29-1 and TRBJ2-4): SAVISQKPSRDICQRGTSLTIQCQVDSQVTMMFWYRQQPGQSLTLIATANQGSEATYESGFVIDKFPISRPNLTFSTLTVSNMSPEDSSIYLCSVASGTMNIQYFGAGTRLSVL.

This clonotype was detected ten times or more. The gene calls are TRBV28 and TRBJ2-1, with D tentatively TRBD2 (5 bases). Deletions cut 10 bases from V and 2 bases from J, with 6 bases between. This CDR3 spans 11 amino acids. CDR1 MDHEN and CDR2 SYDVKM come from the germline V gene. The CDR3 sequence: CATGTYNEQFF. The DNA for the CDR3 is TGTGCCACGGGGACCTACAATGAGCAGTTCTTC.